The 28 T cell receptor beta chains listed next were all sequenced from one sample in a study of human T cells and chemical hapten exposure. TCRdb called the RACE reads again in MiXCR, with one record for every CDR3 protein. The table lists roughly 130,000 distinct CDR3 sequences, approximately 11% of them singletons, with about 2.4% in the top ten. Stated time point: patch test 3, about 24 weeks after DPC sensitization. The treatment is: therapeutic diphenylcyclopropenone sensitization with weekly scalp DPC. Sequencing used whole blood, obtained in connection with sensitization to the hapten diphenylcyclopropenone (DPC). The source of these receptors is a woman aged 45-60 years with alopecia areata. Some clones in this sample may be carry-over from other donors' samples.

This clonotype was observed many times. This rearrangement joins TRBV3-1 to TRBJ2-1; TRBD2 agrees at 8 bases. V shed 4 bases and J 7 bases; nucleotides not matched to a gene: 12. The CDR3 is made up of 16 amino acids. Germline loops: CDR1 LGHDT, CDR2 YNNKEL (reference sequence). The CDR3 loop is CASSPGLAGNGNEQFF. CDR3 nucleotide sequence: TGTGCCAGCAGCCCTGGACTAGCCGGTAATGGTAATGAGCAGTTCTTC.

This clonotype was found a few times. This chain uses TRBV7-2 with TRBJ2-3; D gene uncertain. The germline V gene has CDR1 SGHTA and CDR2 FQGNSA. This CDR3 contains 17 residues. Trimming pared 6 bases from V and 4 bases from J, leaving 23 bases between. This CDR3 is CASRTAPTYQAPDTQYF. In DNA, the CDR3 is TGTGCCAGCAGAACGGCACCGACTTACCAAGCCCCAGATACGCAGTATTTT.

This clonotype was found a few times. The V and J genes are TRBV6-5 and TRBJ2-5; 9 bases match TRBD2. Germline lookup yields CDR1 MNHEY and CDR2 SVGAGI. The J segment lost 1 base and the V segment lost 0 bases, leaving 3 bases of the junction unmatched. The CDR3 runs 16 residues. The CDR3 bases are TGTGCCAGCAGTTACTCCCTAGCGGGGTCCCAAGAGACCCAGTACTTC. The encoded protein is CASSYSLAGSQETQYF.

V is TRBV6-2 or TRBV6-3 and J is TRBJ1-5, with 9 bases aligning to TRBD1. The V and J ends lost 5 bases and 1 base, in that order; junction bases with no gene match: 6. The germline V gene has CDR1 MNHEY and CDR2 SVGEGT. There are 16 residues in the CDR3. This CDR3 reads CASSAPTGGSNQPQHF. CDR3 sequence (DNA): TGTGCCAGCAGTGCCCCGACAGGGGGGAGCAATCAGCCCCAGCATTTT.

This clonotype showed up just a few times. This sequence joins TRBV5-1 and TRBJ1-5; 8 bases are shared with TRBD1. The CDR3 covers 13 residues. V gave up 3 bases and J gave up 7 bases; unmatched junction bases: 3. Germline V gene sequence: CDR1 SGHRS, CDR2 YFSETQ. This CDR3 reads CASSCGQGQPQHF. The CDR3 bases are TGCGCCAGCAGCTGTGGACAGGGACAGCCCCAGCATTTT.

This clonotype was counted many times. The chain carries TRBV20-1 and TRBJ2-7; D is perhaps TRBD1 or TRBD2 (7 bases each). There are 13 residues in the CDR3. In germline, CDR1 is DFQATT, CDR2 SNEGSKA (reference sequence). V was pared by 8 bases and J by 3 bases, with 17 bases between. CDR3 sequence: CSSRGERDYEQYF. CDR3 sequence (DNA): TGCAGTTCCAGGGGGGAGCGGGACTACGAGCAGTACTTC.

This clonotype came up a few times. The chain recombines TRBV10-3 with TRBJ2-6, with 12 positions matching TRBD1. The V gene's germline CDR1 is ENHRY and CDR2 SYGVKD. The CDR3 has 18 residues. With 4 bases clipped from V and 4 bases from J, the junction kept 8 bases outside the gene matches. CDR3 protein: CAISVKGQGATGANVLTF. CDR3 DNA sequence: TGTGCCATCAGTGTGAAGGGACAGGGGGCGACAGGGGCCAACGTCCTGACTTTC.

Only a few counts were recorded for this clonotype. The DNA for the CDR3 is TGTGCCAGCTCACCGGACAGGAACACCGGGGAGCTGTTTTTT. It yields the protein CASSPDRNTGELFF. This chain links TRBV18 with TRBJ2-2, with D maybe TRBD1 (6 bases). Germline-derived CDR1 and CDR2 are KGHSH and LQKENI. The CDR3 runs 14 residues. V shed 3 bases and J shed 1 base, with 6 bases lying between them.

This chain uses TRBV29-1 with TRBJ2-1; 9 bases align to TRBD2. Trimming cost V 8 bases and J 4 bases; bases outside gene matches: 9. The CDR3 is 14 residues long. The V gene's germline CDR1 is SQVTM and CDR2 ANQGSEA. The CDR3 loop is CSFQASGEYNEQFF. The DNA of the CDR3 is TGCAGCTTTCAGGCTAGCGGGGAGTACAATGAGCAGTTCTTC.

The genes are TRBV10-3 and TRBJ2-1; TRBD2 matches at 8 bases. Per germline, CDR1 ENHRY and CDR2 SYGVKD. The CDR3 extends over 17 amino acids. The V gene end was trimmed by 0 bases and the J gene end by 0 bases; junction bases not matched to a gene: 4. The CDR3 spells CAISESTGGSSYNEQFF. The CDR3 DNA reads TGTGCCATCAGTGAGTCAACGGGGGGGAGCTCCTACAATGAGCAGTTCTTC.

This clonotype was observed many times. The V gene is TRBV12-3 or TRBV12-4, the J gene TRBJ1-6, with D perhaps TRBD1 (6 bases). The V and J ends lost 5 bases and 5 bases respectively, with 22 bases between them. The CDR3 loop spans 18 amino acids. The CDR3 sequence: CASSTPPGRGRNNSPLHF. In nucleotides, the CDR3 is TGTGCCAGCAGTACCCCCCCTGGCAGGGGTAGGAATAATTCACCCCTCCACTTT.

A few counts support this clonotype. CDR3 amino acids: CASSSRTGGVGRAFF. The CDR3, as DNA: TGTGCCAGCAGCTCTCGGACAGGGGGGGTGGGTCGAGCTTTCTTT. This sequence joins TRBV14 and TRBJ1-1, with 10 bases lining up with TRBD1. The CDR3 spans 15 residues. V lost 5 bases and J lost 10; bases outside the gene matches: 13. Germline V gene lookup returns CDR1 SGHDN and CDR2 FVKESK.

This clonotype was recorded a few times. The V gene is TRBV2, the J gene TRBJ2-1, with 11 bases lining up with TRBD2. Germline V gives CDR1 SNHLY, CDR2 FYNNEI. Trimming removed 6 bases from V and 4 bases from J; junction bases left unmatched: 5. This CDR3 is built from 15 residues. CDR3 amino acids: CASRAGLAAYNEQFF. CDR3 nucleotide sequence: TGTGCCAGCAGGGCGGGACTAGCGGCATACAATGAGCAGTTCTTC.

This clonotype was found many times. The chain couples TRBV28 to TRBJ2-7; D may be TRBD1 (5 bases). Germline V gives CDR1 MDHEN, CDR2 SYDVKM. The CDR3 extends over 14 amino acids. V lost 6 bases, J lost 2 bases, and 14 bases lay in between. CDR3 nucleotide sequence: TGTGCCAGCAGGCCAATCAGGGCCACCTACGAGCAGTACTTC. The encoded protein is CASRPIRATYEQYF. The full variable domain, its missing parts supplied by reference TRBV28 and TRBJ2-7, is DVKVTQSSRYLVKRTGEKVFLECVQDMDHENMFWYRQDPGLGLRLIYFSYDVKMKEKGDIPEGYSVSREKKERFSLILESASTNQTSMYLCASRPIRATYEQYFGPGTRLTVT.

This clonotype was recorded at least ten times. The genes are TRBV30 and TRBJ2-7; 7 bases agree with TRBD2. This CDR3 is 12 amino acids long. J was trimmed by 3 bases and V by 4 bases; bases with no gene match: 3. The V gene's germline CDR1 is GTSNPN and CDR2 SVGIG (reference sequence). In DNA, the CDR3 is TGTGCCTGGACTCCTAGCGGCTACGAGCAGTACTTC. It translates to CAWTPSGYEQYF.

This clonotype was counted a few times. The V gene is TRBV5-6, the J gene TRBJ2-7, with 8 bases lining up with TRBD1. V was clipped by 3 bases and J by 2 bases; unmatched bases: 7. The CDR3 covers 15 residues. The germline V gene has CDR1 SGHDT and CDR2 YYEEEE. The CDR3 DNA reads TGTGCCAGCAGCTCGCCGACAGGGGCCACCTACGAGCAGTACTTC. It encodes CASSSPTGATYEQYF. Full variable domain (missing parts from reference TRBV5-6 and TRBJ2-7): DAGVTQSPTHLIKTRGQQVTLRCSPKSGHDTVSWYQQALGQGPQFIFQYYEEEERQRGNFPDRFSGHQFPNYSSELNVNALLLGDSALYLCASSSPTGATYEQYFGPGTRLTVT.

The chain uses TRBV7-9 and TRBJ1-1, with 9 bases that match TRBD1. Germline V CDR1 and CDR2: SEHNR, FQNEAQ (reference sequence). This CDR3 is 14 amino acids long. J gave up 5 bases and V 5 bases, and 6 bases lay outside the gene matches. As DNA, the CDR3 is TGTGCCAGCAGCCCACAGGGGGCAGGGACTGAAGCTTTCTTT. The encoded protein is CASSPQGAGTEAFF.

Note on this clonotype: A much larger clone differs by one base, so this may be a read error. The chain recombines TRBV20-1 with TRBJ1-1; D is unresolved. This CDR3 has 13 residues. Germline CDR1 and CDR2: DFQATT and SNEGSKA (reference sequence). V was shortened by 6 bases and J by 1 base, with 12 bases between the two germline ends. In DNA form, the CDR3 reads TGCAGTGCGTCTTTTTCTTGGAACACTGAAGCTTTCTTT. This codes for CSASFSWNTEAFF.

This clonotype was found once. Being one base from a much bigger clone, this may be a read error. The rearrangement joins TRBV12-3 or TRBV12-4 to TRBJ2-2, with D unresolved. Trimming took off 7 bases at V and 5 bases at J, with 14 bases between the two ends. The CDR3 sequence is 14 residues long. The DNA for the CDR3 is TGTGCCAGCATTCCCCACCCCGGGACCGGGGAGCTGTTTTTT. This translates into CASIPHPGTGELFF.

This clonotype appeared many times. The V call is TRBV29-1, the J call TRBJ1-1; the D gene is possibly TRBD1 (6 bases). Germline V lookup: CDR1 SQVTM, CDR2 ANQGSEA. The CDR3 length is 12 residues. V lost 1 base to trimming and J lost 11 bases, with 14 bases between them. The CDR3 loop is CSVEAEGGSAFF. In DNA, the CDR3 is TGCAGCGTTGAAGCCGAGGGGGGGAGTGCTTTCTTT.

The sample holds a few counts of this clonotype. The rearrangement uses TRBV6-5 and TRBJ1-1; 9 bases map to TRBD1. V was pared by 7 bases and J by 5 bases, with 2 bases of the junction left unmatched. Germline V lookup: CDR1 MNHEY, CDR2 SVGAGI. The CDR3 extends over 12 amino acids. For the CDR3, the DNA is TGTGCCAGCATTGGACAGGGGACTGAAGCTTTCTTT. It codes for CASIGQGTEAFF.

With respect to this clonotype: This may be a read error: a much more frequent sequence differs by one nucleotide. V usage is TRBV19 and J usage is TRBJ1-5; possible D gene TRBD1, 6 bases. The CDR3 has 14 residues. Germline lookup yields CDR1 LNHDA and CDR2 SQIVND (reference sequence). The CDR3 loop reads CASSRDRGTQPQRF. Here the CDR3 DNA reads TGTGCCAGTAGTAGGGACCGAGGGACACAGCCCCAGCGTTTT.

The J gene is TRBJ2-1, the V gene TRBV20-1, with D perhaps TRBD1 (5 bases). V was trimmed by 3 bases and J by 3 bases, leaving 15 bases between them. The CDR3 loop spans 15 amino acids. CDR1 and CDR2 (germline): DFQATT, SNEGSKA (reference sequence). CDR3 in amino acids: CSASADTFYYNEQFF. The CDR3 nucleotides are TGCAGTGCTAGTGCGGACACCTTTTACTACAATGAGCAGTTCTTC.

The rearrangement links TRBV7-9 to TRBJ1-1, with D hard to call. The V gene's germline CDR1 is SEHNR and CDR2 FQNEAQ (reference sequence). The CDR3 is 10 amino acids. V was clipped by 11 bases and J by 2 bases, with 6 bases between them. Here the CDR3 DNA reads TGTGCCGGCGCTAACACTGAAGCTTTCTTT. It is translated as CAGANTEAFF.

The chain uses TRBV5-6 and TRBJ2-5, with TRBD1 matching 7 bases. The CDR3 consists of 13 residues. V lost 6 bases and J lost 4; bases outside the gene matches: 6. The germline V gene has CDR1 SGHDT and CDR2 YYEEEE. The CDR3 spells CASMRGLVETQYF. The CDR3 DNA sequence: TGTGCCAGCATGAGGGGGCTAGTAGAGACCCAGTACTTC.

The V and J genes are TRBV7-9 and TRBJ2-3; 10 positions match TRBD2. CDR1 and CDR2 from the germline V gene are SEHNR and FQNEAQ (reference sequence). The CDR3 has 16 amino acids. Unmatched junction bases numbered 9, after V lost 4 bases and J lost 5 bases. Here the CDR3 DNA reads TGTGCCAGCAGCTACTCGAGCGGGGGGGCCCGAGATACGCAGTATTTT. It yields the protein CASSYSSGGARDTQYF.

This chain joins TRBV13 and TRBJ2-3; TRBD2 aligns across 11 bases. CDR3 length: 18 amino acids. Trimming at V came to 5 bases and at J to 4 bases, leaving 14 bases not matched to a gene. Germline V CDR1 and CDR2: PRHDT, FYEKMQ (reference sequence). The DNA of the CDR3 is TGTGCCAGCAGCCTTCGACTAGCGGGGCCGAGGGGTCCAGATACGCAGTATTTT. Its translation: CASSLRLAGPRGPDTQYF.

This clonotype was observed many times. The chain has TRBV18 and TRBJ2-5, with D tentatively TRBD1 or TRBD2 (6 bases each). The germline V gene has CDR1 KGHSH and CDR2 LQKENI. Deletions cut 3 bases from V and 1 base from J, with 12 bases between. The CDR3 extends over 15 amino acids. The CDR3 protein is CASSPRGGVQETQYF. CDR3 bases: TGTGCCAGCTCACCCAGGGGAGGTGTCCAAGAGACCCAGTACTTC.